This TCR beta chain was documented in a study of identical twins. This CDR3 region has 15 residues. The V and J ends lost 1 base and 3 bases respectively, with 13 bases between them. The V gene's germline CDR1 is DFQATT and CDR2 SNEGSKA (reference sequence). TCRdb itself ran the 5' RACE reads through MiXCR, one entry per CDR3 protein. The sample yields about 290,000 distinct CDR3 sequences, 9.5% seen once. A further study also used this sample, focusing on yellow fever vaccine responses in identical twins.

Sequencing was carried out using CD8+ T cells sorted from blood. The V call is TRBV20-1, the J call TRBJ2-4, with a tentative D call TRBD2 (6 bases). The source is a woman aged 18-29 years in good health. The CDR3 reads CSARGSSGLKNIQYF. The CDR3 DNA reads as TGCAGTGCTAGAGGATCGTCGGGACTCAAAAACATTCAGTACTTC.